The source of this TCR beta chain is a study of response to subunit inactivated influenza vaccine. Via MiXCR, TCRdb re-called the RT-PCR reads, giving one row per CDR3 protein. The repertoire holds 550,000 to 600,000 distinct CDR3 sequences, with about 12% as singletons. Study-level points and caveats: New T cells are recruited in small numbers by each seasonal influenza vaccination, according to the authors' suggestion.

This CDR3 region has 16 residues. The trim removed 3 bases at V and 6 bases at J, leaving 10 bases unmatched. CDR1 and CDR2 from the germline V gene are LGHNA and YSLEER. A few counts support this clonotype. Its antigen is still unknown. The material sequenced was PBMCs from blood, taken on the day of vaccination. This TCR came from a man in his fifties who received an inactivated influenza vaccine. The V call is TRBV4-3, the J call TRBJ2-7, with TRBD1 matching 11 bases. DNA for the CDR3: TGCGCCAGCAGCCAGGAAAGGACAGGGGGCCTTTTCGAGCAGTACTTC. The encoded protein is CASSQERTGGLFEQYF.